The 19 T cell receptor beta chains presented below share a single source sample, sequenced in a study of CD8 T cells in ankylosing spondylitis. TCRdb recomputed calls from the 5' RACE reads with MiXCR, one row per CDR3 protein. The table has about 170,000 distinct CDR3 sequences, 18% seen once. What was sequenced was blood, either unsorted or a sorted T cell fraction (not recorded which). Receptors originate from a male donor with ankylosing spondylitis or in good health (not recorded which).

The sample holds many counts of this clonotype. The J gene is TRBJ1-1, the V gene TRBV5-1; D not resolved. The CDR3 is made up of 13 amino acids. V lost 4 bases, J lost 3 bases, and 10 bases lay in between. Germline loops: CDR1 SGHRS, CDR2 YFSETQ. CDR3 protein: CASSAGGYTEAFF. In nucleotides, the CDR3 is TGCGCCAGCAGCGCTGGTGGGTACACTGAAGCTTTCTTT.

In its sample, this clonotype was seen many times. J is TRBJ1-1 and V is TRBV5-1; the match to TRBD1 covers 9 bases. The V segment lost 5 bases and the J segment 1 base; nucleotides outside the gene matches: 12. The CDR3 has 17 amino acids. Germline V gives CDR1 SGHRS, CDR2 YFSETQ. This CDR3 is CASRRGQGEFSNTEAFF. The DNA of the CDR3 is TGCGCCAGCAGGCGGGGACAGGGTGAGTTCTCGAACACTGAAGCTTTCTTT.

This clonotype turned up a few times. The rearrangement joins TRBV27 to TRBJ2-1; 9 bases are shared with TRBD2. V lost 1 base to trimming and J lost 7 bases; unmatched junction nucleotides: 8. Germline V CDR1 and CDR2: MNHEY, SMNVEV (reference sequence). The CDR3 is 16 residues long. The CDR3 DNA reads TGTGCCAGCAGTTTATGGCCTAGCGGGGCCTCTAATGAGCAGTTCTTC. This sequence encodes CASSLWPSGASNEQFF.

This clonotype was seen at least ten times. The V call is TRBV29-1, the J call TRBJ2-3; D ambiguous. This CDR3 spans 13 amino acids. V was clipped by 3 bases and J by 0 bases, with 7 bases between them. Germline V CDR1 and CDR2: SQVTM, ANQGSEA. This CDR3 reads CSVDSSSTDTQYF. CDR3 DNA sequence: TGCAGCGTTGACTCGTCTAGCACAGATACGCAGTATTTT.

This clonotype occurred many times. V gene TRBV5-1 combines with J gene TRBJ2-1, with D perhaps TRBD2 (5 bases). V was trimmed by 3 bases and J by 9 bases, leaving 10 bases between them. The CDR3 consists of 12 residues. CDR1 and CDR2 (germline): SGHRS, YFSETQ. CDR3 DNA: TGCGCCAGCAGCTCCGGGATGATTGAGCAGTTCTTC. Translated, it gives CASSSGMIEQFF.

The gene calls are TRBV5-1 and TRBJ1-1, with 8 positions matching TRBD1. Germline CDR1 reads SGHRS; CDR2 reads YFSETQ. The length of the CDR3 is 17 residues. J lost 4 bases, V lost 4 bases, and 15 bases had no gene match. CDR3 loop: CASSPGQGASISTEAFF. The CDR3, as DNA: TGCGCCAGCAGCCCCGGACAGGGTGCATCCATATCCACTGAAGCTTTCTTT.

This clonotype was picked up many times. V and J are TRBV5-1 and TRBJ1-5; D is uncertain. This CDR3 has 13 residues. V was clipped by 2 bases and J by 2 bases, with 5 bases between them. The germline CDR1 and CDR2 sequences are SGHRS and YFSETQ. This chain's CDR3 is CASSFFGNQPQHF. The CDR3 DNA reads as TGCGCCAGCAGCTTTTTCGGCAATCAGCCCCAGCATTTT.

Regarding this clonotype: Sequence at one end of the junction differs from germline and may be a read error. Here the CDR3 reads CASSQGGSGNTEVFF. Written as DNA, the CDR3 is TGTGCCAGCAGCCAAGGAGGATCAGGGAACACTGAAGTTTTCTTT. This rearrangement joins TRBV14 to TRBJ1-1, with a tentative D call TRBD1 (5 bases). The CDR3 loop spans 15 amino acids. In germline, CDR1 is SGHDN, CDR2 FVKESK.

This clonotype was picked up many times. The chain uses TRBV20-1 and TRBJ2-1, with TRBD2 matching over 11 bases. V lost 7 bases, J lost 7 bases, and 6 bases stayed unmatched. The CDR3 is 13 residues long. Germline V gene sequence: CDR1 DFQATT, CDR2 SNEGSKA (reference sequence). CDR3 region: CSGRLAGRNEQFF. For the CDR3, the DNA is TGCAGTGGACGACTAGCGGGAAGGAATGAGCAGTTCTTC.

The CDR3, as DNA: TGTGCCAGCAGTTACGTCAGGGGGCCTAATGAAAAACTGTTTTTT. Protein sequence: CASSYVRGPNEKLFF. This rearrangement joins TRBV6-5 to TRBJ1-4; 8 bases match TRBD1. V gave up 2 bases and J gave up 3 bases; unmatched junction bases: 2. CDR1 MNHEY and CDR2 SVGAGI come from the germline V gene. There are 15 residues in the CDR3.

The chain combines TRBV7-9 with TRBJ2-7; tentative D call: TRBD2 (6 bases). CDR1 SEHNR and CDR2 FQNEAQ come from the germline V gene (reference sequence). The ends were cut back, 2 bases at V and 3 bases at J, with 8 bases in the middle. The CDR3 runs to 13 residues. CDR3 bases: TGTGCCAGCAGCTTATCGGGGGTCTACGAGCAGTACTTC. Its translation is CASSLSGVYEQYF. The entire variable domain, with the rest obtained from reference TRBV7-9 and TRBJ2-7, is as follows: DTGVSQNPRHKITKRGQNVTFRCDPISEHNRLYWYRQTLGQGPEFLTYFQNEAQLEKSRLLSDRFSAERPKGSFSTLEIQRTEQGDSAMYLCASSLSGVYEQYFGPGTRLTVT.

The rearrangement joins TRBV18 to TRBJ2-5, with D possibly matching TRBD1 (5 bases). Per the germline V gene, CDR1 is KGHSH and CDR2 is LQKENI. V was clipped by 8 bases and J by 2 bases, with 18 bases between them. The length of the CDR3 is 15 residues. DNA of the CDR3: TGTGCCAGCCCCCGACTTCAGGGCAGTCAAGAGACCCAGTACTTC. Its protein product is CASPRLQGSQETQYF.

This clonotype was counted at least ten times. V and J are TRBV29-1 and TRBJ1-1, with D perhaps matching TRBD1 (6 bases). Trimming pared 6 bases from V and 0 bases from J, leaving 14 bases between. The germline CDR1 and CDR2 sequences are SQVTM and ANQGSEA. The CDR3 is 14 amino acids. The CDR3 bases are TGCAGCGTCTGCCCGGGACATATGAACACTGAAGCTTTCTTT. Residues: CSVCPGHMNTEAFF.

This clonotype appeared many times. V is TRBV28 and J is TRBJ1-5; D unclear. This CDR3 spans 15 amino acids. Germline values: CDR1 MDHEN, CDR2 SYDVKM. Trimming stripped 6 bases from V and 2 bases from J, with 14 bases between. CDR3 residues: CASSLGVAGNQPQHF. The DNA of the CDR3 is TGTGCCAGCAGCCTGGGCGTGGCAGGCAATCAGCCCCAGCATTTT.

This clonotype was observed at least ten times. V usage is TRBV20-1 and J usage is TRBJ2-3; D remains unclear. The CDR3 loop spans 11 amino acids. With 7 bases removed from V and 2 bases from J, the gap between germline ends came to 7 bases. Looked up from germline, CDR1 is DFQATT and CDR2 is SNEGSKA (reference sequence). In nucleotides, the CDR3 is TGCAGTGTAAGACCCACAGATACGCAGTATTTT. Protein product: CSVRPTDTQYF.

This clonotype occurred many times. The V and J genes are TRBV20-1 and TRBJ2-1; the D is unclear. CDR3 length: 11 residues. V was shortened by 4 bases and J by 16 bases, with 17 bases between the two germline ends. Germline CDR1 reads DFQATT; CDR2 reads SNEGSKA (reference sequence). The CDR3 sequence is CSATNAARTFF. The CDR3 coding sequence is TGCAGTGCTACTAACGCGGCACGTACATTCTTC.

Many counts were recorded for this clonotype. The J gene is TRBJ2-7, the V gene TRBV27, with 7 bases fitting TRBD1. V was clipped by 5 bases and J by 2 bases; unmatched bases: 15. CDR1 MNHEY and CDR2 SMNVEV come from the germline V gene (reference sequence). The CDR3 sequence is 17 residues long. The CDR3 DNA reads TGTGCCAGCAGTCAGGGGGTACCTTTCCTTTTCGCCTACGAGCAGTACTTC. The encoded protein is CASSQGVPFLFAYEQYF.

This clonotype was recorded many times. The chain recombines TRBV5-1 with TRBJ2-7; D is undetermined. The CDR3 has 11 amino acids. Trimming cost V 2 bases and J 5 bases, with 5 bases left between them. Germline-derived CDR1 and CDR2 are SGHRS and YFSETQ. This chain's CDR3 is CASSFRHEQYF. CDR3 coding DNA: TGCGCCAGCAGCTTCCGGCACGAGCAGTACTTC.

This clonotype has a handful of counts. This chain joins TRBV20-1 and TRBJ2-2; D unclear. Germline loops: CDR1 DFQATT, CDR2 SNEGSKA (reference sequence). Trimming took off 0 bases at V and 5 bases at J, with 10 bases between the two ends. This CDR3 region has 14 residues. CDR3 residues: CSARDAERTGELFF. The CDR3 DNA sequence: TGCAGTGCTAGAGATGCAGAAAGGACCGGGGAGCTGTTTTTT.